This T cell receptor beta chain was captured in a study of HIV-infected children after antiretroviral therapy interruption. Study at large: For the interruption arm, samples span week 0 through about 3 years after study end. Continuous-treatment samples came from weeks 0, 48 and 150.

General study results and limits: The Gini coefficient of naive CD4+ repertoires rose, returning to baseline by 3 years.

Stated treatment: PENTA 11 planned treatment interruption arm or continuous ART arm. At least 24 weeks of at least three-drug ART, in children 2 to 15 years. Germline assignment: CDR1 MNHNS and CDR2 SASEGT. CDR3 length equals 14 residues. The V gene lost 7 bases and the J gene lost 3 bases, with 15 bases spanning the gap. A 3' RACE protocol on RNA, with unique molecular identifiers, produced the TCR library. Using its own MiXCR run on the 3' RACE reads, TCRdb lists one record per CDR3 protein. The repertoire holds approximately 96,000 distinct CDR3 sequences, with around 6.9% as singletons. Notes on this clonotype: As yet, its antigen is unknown.

The chain links TRBV6-1 to TRBJ1-1, with a weak D call TRBD1 (6 bases). Sequencing used CD45RA+ CD4+ T cells from PBMCs, pooled from several time points, obtained from a donor given antiretroviral therapy, either interrupted or continuous. Subset given: naive CD4+ CD45RA+ CD45RO- T cells. The sequence was obtained from a pool of human donors with HIV. The CDR3 DNA follows: TGTGCCAGCACATTAACGGACAGAGACACTGAAGCTTTCTTT. Residues: CASTLTDRDTEAFF.